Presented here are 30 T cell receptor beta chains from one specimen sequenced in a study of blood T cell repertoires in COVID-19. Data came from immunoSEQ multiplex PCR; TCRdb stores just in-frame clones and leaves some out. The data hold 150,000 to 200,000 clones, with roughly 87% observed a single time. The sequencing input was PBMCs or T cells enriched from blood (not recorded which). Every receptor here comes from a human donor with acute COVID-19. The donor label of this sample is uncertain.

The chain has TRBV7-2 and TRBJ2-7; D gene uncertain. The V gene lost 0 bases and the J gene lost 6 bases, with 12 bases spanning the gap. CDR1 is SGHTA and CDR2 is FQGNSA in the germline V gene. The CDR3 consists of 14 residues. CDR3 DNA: TGTGCCAGCAGCTTAGCGATTAAAGGCGGCGAGCAGTACTTC. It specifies CASSLAIKGGEQYF.

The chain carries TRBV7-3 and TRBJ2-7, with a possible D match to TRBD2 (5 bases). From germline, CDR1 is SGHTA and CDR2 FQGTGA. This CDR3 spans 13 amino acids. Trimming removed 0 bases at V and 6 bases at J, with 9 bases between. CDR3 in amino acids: CASSLTLGSEQYF. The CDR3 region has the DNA TGTGCCAGCAGCTTAACACTAGGTAGCGAGCAGTACTTC.

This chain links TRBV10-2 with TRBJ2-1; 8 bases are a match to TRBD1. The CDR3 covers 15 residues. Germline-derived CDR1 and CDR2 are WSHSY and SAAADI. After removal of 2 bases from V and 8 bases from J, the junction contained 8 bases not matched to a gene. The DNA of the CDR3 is TGCGCCAGCAGTGAGACCAGGGGGCTTTATGATGAGCAGTTCTTC. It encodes CASSETRGLYDEQFF.

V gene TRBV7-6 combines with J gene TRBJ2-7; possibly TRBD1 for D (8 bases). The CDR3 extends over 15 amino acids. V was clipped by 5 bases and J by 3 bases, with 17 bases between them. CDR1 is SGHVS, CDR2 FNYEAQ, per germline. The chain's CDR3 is CASSLYRGGNYEQYF. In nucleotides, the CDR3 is TGTGCCAGCAGCCTTTACAGGGGGGGAAACTACGAGCAGTACTTC.

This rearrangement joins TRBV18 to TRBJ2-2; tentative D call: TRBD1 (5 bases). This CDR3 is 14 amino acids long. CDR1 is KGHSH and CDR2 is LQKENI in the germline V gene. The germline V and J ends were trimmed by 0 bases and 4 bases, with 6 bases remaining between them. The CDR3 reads CASSPPGATGELFF. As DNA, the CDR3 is TGTGCCAGCTCACCACCAGGGGCCACCGGGGAGCTGTTTTTT.

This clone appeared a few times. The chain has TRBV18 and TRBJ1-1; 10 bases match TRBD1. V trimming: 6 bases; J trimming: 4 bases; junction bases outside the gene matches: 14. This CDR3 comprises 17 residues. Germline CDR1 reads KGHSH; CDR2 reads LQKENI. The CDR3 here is CASSPSGTGVGFTEAFF. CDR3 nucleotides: TGTGCCAGCTCCCCCTCCGGGACAGGGGTGGGATTCACTGAAGCTTTCTTT. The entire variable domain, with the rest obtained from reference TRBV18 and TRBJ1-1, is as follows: NAGVMQNPRHLVRRRGQEARLRCSPMKGHSHVYWYRQLPEEGLKFMVYLQKENIIDESGMPKERFSAEFPKEGPSILRIQQVVRGDSAAYFCASSPSGTGVGFTEAFFGQGTRLTVV.

In DNA form, the CDR3 reads TGTGCCAGCAGCTCGGCAGGGCCCTTGAGTGGAAACACCATATATTTT. Encoded protein: CASSSAGPLSGNTIYF. The rearrangement uses TRBV7-3 and TRBJ1-3; weak D call: TRBD1 (5 bases). CDR3 length equals 16 residues. With 4 bases removed from V and 3 bases from J, the gap between germline ends came to 16 bases. Germline V lookup: CDR1 SGHTA, CDR2 FQGTGA.

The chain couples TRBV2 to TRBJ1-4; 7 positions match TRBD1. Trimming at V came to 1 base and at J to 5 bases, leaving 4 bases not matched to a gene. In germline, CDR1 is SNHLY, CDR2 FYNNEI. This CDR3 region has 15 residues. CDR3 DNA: TGTGCCAGCAGTGAAGGGGGACAGAGGAATGAAAAACTGTTTTTT. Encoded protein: CASSEGGQRNEKLFF.

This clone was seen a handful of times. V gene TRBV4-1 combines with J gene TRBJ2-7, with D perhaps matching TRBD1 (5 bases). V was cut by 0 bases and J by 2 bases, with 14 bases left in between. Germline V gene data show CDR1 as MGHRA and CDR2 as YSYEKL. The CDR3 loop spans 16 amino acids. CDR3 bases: TGCGCCAGCAGCCAAGATGAGTACAGGCTGGCCTACGAGCAGTACTTC. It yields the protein CASSQDEYRLAYEQYF.

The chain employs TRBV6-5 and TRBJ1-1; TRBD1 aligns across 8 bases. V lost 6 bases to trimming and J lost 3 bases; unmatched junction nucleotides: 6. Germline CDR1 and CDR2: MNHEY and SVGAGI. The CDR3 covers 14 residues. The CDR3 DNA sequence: TGTGCCAGCAGGGGGGGACAGGCCCACACTGAAGCTTTCTTT. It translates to CASRGGQAHTEAFF.

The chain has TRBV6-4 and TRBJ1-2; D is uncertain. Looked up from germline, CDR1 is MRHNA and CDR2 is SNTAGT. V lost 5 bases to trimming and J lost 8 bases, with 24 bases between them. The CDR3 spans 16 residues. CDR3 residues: CASSRSSQLGHGGYTF. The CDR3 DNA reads TGTGCCAGCAGTAGGTCGAGTCAGCTTGGGCATGGCGGCTACACCTTC.

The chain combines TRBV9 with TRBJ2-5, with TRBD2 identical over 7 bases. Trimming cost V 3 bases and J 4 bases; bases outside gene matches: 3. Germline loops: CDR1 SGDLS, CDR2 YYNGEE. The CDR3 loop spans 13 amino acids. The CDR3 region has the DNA TGTGCCAGCAGCGCGTCGGGGGGAGAGACCCAGTACTTC. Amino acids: CASSASGGETQYF.

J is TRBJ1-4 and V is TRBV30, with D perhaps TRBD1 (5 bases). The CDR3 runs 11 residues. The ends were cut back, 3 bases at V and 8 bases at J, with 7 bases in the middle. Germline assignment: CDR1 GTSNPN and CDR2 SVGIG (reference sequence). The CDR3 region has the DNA TGTGCCTGGAGGGGGGGAGAAAAACTGTTTTTT. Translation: CAWRGGEKLFF. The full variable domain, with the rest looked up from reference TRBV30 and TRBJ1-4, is SQTIHQWPATLVQPVGSPLSLECTVEGTSNPNLYWYRQAAGRGLQLLFYSVGIGQISSEVPQNLSASRPQDRQFILSSKKLLLSDSGFYLCAWRGGEKLFFGSGTQLSVL.

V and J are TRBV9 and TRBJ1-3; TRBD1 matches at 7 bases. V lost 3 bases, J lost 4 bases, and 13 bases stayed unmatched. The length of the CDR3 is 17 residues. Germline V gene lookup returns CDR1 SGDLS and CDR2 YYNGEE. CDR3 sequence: CASSEERTGTLGNTIYF. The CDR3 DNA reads TGTGCCAGCAGCGAGGAGCGGACAGGTACCTTGGGAAACACCATATATTTT.

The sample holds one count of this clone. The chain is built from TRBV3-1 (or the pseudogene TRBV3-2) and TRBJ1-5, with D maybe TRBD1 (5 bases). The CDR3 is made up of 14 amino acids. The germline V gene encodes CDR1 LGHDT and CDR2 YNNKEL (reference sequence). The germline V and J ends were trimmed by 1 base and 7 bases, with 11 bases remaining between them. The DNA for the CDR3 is TGTGCCAGCAGCCAAGGGGGCATAGGGCAGCCCCAGCATTTT. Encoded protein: CASSQGGIGQPQHF.

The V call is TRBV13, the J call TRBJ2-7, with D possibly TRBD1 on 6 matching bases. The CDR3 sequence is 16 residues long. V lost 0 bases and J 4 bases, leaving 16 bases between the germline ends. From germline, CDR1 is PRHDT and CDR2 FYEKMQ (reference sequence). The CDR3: CASSLGGQGIGYEQYF. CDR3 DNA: TGTGCCAGCAGCTTAGGAGGTCAGGGGATTGGGTACGAGCAGTACTTC.

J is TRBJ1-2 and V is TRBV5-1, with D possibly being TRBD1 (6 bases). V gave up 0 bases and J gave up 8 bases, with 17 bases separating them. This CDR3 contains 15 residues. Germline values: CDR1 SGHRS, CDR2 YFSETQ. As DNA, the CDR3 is TGCGCCAGCAGCTTGGGTCTGGGGGCCGGACGAGGCTACACCTTC. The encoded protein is CASSLGLGAGRGYTF. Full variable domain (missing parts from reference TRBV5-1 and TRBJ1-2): KAGVTQTPRYLIKTRGQQVTLSCSPISGHRSVSWYQQTPGQGLQFLFEYFSETQRNKGNFPGRFSGRQFSNSRSEMNVSTLELGDSALYLCASSLGLGAGRGYTFGSGTRLTVV.

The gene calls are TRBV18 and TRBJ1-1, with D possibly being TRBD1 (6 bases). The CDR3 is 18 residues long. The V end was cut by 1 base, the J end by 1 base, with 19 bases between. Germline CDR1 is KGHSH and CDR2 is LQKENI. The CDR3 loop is CASSPRRPTGTGNTEAFF. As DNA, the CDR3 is TGTGCCAGCTCACCACGAAGACCGACAGGAACGGGGAACACTGAAGCTTTCTTT.

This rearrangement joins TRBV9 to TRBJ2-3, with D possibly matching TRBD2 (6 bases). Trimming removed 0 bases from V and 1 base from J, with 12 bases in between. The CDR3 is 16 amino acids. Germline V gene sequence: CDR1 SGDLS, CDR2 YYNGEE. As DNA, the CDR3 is TGTGCCAGCAGCGTAGGGGCAGCGGGTCGCACAGATACGCAGTATTTT. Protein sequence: CASSVGAAGRTDTQYF.

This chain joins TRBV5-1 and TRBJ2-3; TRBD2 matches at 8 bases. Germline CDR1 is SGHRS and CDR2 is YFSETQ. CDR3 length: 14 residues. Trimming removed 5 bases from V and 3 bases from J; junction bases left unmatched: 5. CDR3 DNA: TGCGCCAGCAGGCCGGGGGGGCCGACAGATACGCAGTATTTT. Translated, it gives CASRPGGPTDTQYF. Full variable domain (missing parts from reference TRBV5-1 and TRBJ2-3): KAGVTQTPRYLIKTRGQQVTLSCSPISGHRSVSWYQQTPGQGLQFLFEYFSETQRNKGNFPGRFSGRQFSNSRSEMNVSTLELGDSALYLCASRPGGPTDTQYFGPGTRLTVL.

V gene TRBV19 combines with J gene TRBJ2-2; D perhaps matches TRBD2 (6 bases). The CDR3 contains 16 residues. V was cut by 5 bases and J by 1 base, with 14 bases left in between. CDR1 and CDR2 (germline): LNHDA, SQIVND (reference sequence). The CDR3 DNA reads TGTGCCAGTAGTTCCCGGGGTAGCGGGAACACCGGGGAGCTGTTTTTT. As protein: CASSSRGSGNTGELFF.

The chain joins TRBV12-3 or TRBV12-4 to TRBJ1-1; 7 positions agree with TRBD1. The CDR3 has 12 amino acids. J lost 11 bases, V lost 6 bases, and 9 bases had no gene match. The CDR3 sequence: CASSPKRGLAFF. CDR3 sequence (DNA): TGTGCCAGCAGCCCAAAAAGGGGGCTGGCTTTCTTT.

CDR3 residues: CSVEDMAGGGYTF. The CDR3 nucleotides read TGCAGCGTTGAAGATATGGCAGGAGGCGGCTACACCTTC. The rearrangement uses TRBV29-1 and TRBJ1-2; D gene unclear. Germline assignment: CDR1 SQVTM and CDR2 ANQGSEA. CDR3 size: 13 residues. Between the trimmed V and J ends, which lost 0 bases and 8 bases, there was a span of 13 bases. Full variable domain (missing parts from reference TRBV29-1 and TRBJ1-2): SAVISQKPSRDICQRGTSLTIQCQVDSQVTMMFWYRQQPGQSLTLIATANQGSEATYESGFVIDKFPISRPNLTFSTLTVSNMSPEDSSIYLCSVEDMAGGGYTFGSGTRLTVV.

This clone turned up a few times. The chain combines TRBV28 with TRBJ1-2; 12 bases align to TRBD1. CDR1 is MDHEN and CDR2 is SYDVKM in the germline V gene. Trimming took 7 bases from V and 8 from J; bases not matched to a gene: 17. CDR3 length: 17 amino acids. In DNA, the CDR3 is TGTGCCAGCACTCTCCCGGGACAGGGGGCACGGCGTAGAGGCTACACCTTC. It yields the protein CASTLPGQGARRRGYTF.

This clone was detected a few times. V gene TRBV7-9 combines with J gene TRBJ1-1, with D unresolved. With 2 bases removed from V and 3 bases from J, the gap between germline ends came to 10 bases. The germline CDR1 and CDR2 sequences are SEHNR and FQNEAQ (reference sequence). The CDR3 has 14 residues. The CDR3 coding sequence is TGTGCCAGCAGCTTACGGGGTTTGGACACTGAAGCTTTCTTT. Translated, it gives CASSLRGLDTEAFF.

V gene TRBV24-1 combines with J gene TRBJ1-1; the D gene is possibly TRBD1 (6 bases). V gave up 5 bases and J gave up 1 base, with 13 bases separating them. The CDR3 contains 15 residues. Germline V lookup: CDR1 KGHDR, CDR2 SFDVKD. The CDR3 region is CATSAGGGSNTEAFF. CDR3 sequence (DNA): TGTGCCACCAGTGCTGGGGGGGGCTCGAACACTGAAGCTTTCTTT.

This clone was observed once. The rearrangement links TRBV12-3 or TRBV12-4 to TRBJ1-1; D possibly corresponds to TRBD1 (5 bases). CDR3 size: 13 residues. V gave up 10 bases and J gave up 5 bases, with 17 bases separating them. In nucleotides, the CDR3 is TGTGCCACCCGTCCCAAAGCAGGGACTGAAGCTTTCTTT. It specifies CATRPKAGTEAFF.

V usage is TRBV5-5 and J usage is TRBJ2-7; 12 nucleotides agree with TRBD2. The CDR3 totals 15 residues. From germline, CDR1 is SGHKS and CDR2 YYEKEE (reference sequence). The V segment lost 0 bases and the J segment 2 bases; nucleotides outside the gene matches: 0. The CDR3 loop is CASSLGLAGAYEQYF. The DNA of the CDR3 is TGTGCCAGCAGCTTGGGACTAGCGGGGGCCTACGAGCAGTACTTC.

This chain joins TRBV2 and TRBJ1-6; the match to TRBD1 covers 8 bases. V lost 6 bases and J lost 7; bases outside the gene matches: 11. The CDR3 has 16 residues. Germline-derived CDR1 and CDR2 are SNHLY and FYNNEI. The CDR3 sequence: CASRLGQGNWNSPLHF. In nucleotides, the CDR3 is TGTGCCAGCAGGCTAGGACAGGGAAATTGGAATTCACCCCTCCACTTT.

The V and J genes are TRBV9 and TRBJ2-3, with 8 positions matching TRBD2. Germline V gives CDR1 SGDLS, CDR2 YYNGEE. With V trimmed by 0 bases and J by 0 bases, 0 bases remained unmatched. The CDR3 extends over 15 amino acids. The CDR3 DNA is TGTGCCAGCAGCGTAGCGGGGGGGAGCACAGATACGCAGTATTTT. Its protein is CASSVAGGSTDTQYF. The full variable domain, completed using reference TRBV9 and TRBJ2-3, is DSGVTQTPKHLITATGQRVTLRCSPRSGDLSVYWYQQSLDQGLQFLIQYYNGEERAKGNILERFSAQQFPDLHSELNLSSLELGDSALYFCASSVAGGSTDTQYFGPGTRLTVL.